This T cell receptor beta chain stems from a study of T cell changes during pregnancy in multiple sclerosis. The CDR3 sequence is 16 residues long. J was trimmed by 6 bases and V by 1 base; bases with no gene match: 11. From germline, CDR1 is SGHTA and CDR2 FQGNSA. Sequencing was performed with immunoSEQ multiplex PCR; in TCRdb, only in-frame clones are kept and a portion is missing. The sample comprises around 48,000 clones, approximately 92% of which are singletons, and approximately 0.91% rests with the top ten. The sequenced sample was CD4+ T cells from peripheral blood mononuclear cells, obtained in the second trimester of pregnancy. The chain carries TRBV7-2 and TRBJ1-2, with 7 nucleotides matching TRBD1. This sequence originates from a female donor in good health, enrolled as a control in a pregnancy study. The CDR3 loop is CASSLDLEGALDGYTF. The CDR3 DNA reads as TGTGCCAGCAGCTTAGATCTCGAGGGGGCGCTTGATGGCTACACCTTC.